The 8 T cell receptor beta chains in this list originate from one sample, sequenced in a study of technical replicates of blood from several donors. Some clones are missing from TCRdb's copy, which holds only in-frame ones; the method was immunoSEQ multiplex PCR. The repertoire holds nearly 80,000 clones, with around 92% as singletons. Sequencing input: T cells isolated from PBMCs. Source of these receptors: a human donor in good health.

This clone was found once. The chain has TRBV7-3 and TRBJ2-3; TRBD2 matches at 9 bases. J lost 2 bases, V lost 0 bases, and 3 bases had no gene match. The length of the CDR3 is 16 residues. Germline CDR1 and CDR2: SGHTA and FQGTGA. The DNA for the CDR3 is TGTGCCAGCAGCTTAACTGCGGGAGGGTTCACAGATACGCAGTATTTT. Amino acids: CASSLTAGGFTDTQYF.

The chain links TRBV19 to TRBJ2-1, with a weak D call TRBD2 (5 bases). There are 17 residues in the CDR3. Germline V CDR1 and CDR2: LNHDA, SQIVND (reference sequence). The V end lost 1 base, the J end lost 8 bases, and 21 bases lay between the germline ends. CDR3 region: CASSIAVGGLEEDEQFF. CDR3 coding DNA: TGTGCCAGTAGTATAGCCGTAGGTGGGCTAGAGGAGGATGAGCAGTTCTTC. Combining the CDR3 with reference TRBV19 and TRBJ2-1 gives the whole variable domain DGGITQSPKYLFRKEGQNVTLSCEQNLNHDAMYWYRQDPGQGLRLIYYSQIVNDFQKGDIAEGYSVSREKKESFPLTVTSAQKNPTAFYLCASSIAVGGLEEDEQFFGPGTRLTVL.

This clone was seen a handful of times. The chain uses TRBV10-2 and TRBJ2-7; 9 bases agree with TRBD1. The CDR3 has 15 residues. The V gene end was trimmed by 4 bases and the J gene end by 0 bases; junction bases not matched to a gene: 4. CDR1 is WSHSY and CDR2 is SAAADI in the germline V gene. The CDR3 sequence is CASSGGTGNSYEQYF. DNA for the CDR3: TGCGCCAGCAGTGGAGGGACAGGGAACTCCTACGAGCAGTACTTC.

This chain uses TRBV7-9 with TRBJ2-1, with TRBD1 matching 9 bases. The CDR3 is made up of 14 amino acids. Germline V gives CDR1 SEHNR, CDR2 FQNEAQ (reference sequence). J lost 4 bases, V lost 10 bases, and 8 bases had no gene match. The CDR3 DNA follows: TGTGCCATCGCTACAGGGGGCAATTACAATGAGCAGTTCTTC. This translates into CAIATGGNYNEQFF.

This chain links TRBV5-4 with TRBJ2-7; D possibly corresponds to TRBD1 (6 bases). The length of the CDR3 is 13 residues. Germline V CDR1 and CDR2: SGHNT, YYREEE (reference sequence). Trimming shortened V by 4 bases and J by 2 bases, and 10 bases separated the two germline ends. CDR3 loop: CASSRDKPYEQYF. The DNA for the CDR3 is TGTGCCAGCAGCCGGGACAAACCCTACGAGCAGTACTTC.

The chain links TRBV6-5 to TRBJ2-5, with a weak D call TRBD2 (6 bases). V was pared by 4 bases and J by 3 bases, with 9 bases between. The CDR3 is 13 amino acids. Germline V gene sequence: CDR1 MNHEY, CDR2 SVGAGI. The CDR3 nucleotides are TGTGCCAGCAGTTTCGGGGGAAAAGAGACCCAGTACTTC. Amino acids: CASSFGGKETQYF.

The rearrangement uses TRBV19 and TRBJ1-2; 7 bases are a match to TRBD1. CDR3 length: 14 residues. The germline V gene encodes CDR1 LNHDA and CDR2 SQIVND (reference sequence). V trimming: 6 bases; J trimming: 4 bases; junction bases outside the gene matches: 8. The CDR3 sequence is CASRTGETPYGYTF. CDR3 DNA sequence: TGTGCCAGTAGAACAGGGGAGACCCCCTATGGCTACACCTTC.

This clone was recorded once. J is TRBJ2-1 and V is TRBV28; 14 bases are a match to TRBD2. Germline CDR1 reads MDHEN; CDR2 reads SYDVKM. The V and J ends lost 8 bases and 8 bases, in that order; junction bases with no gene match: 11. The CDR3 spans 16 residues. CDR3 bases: TGTGCCAGCCCCCCTATCCCGGGACTAGCGGGAGATGAGCAGTTCTTC. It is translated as CASPPIPGLAGDEQFF. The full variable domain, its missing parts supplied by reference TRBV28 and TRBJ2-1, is DVKVTQSSRYLVKRTGEKVFLECVQDMDHENMFWYRQDPGLGLRLIYFSYDVKMKEKGDIPEGYSVSREKKERFSLILESASTNQTSMYLCASPPIPGLAGDEQFFGPGTRLTVL.